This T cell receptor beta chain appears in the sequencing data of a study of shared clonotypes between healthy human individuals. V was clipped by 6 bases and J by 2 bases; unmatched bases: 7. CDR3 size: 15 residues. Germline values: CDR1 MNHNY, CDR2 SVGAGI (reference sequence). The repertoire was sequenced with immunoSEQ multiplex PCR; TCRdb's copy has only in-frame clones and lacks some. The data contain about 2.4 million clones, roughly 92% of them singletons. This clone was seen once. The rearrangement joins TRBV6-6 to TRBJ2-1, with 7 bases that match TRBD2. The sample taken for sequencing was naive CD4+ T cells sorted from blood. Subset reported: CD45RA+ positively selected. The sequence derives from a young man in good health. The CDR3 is CASSSSSGPYNEQFF. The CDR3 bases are TGTGCCAGCAGCTCGTCTAGCGGCCCCTACAATGAGCAGTTCTTC.